Listed below are T cell receptor beta chains from one sample, sequenced in a study of T cell changes during pregnancy in multiple sclerosis. Sequenced by immunoSEQ multiplex PCR; TCRdb stores in-frame clones only, minus some. Of approximately 48,000 clones in the sample, roughly 92% are singletons; the top ten hold less than 6%. Here the sequenced sample was CD8+ T cells from peripheral blood mononuclear cells, taken before pregnancy. These receptors originate from a female donor with multiple sclerosis, enrolled in a pregnancy study. Both conserved end residues are part of each CDR3. The D gene is left open where the match is weak. Clone size is shown for a subset of rows, as once, few, many or a class of expanded clone.

v_gene: TRBV29-1; d_gene: TRBD1; j_gene: TRBJ1-2; abundance: .; CDR3aa: CSVDKAGGGYTF; CDR3nt: TGCAGCGTTGATAAGGCAGGGGGAGGCTACACCTTC
v_gene: TRBV5-6; d_gene: TRBD1; j_gene: TRBJ2-1; abundance: .; CDR3aa: CASSLGTGPYNEQFF; CDR3nt: TGTGCCAGCAGCTTGGGGACAGGGCCTTACAATGAGCAGTTCTTC
v_gene: TRBV30; d_gene: TRBD2; j_gene: TRBJ2-7; abundance: .; CDR3aa: CAWSGTSALTEQYF; CDR3nt: TGTGCCTGGAGCGGGACTAGCGCGCTGACCGAGCAGTACTTC
v_gene: TRBV13; d_gene: TRBD1; j_gene: TRBJ1-3; abundance: .; CDR3aa: CASSPPTGGGNTIYF; CDR3nt: TGTGCCAGCAGCCCACCGACAGGGGGTGGAAACACCATATATTTT
v_gene: TRBV7-9; d_gene: TRBD2; j_gene: TRBJ2-5; abundance: .; CDR3aa: CASSPREGDSQETQYF; CDR3nt: TGTGCCAGCAGCCCCCGGGAGGGGGACTCACAAGAGACCCAGTACTTC
v_gene: TRBV7-9; d_gene: .; j_gene: TRBJ2-2; abundance: .; CDR3aa: CASSFETAGTGELFF; CDR3nt: TGTGCCAGCAGCTTTGAGACGGCGGGCACCGGGGAGCTGTTTTTT
v_gene: TRBV5-1; d_gene: TRBD2; j_gene: TRBJ2-3; abundance: .; CDR3aa: CASSFGLEYTDTQYF; CDR3nt: TGCGCCAGCAGCTTCGGACTAGAATACACAGATACGCAGTATTTT
v_gene: TRBV19; d_gene: .; j_gene: TRBJ2-7; abundance: .; CDR3aa: CASSMGGGSYEQYF; CDR3nt: TGTGCCAGTAGTATGGGGGGAGGAAGCTACGAGCAGTACTTC
v_gene: TRBV19; d_gene: .; j_gene: TRBJ2-1; abundance: .; CDR3aa: CASSIGWGGTPVHNEQFF; CDR3nt: TGTGCCAGTAGTATCGGCTGGGGCGGGACCCCCGTTCACAATGAGCAGTTCTTC
v_gene: TRBV7-8; d_gene: TRBD1; j_gene: TRBJ1-2; abundance: .; CDR3aa: CASSLGETWDRAYGYTF; CDR3nt: TGTGCCAGCAGCTTAGGTGAAACTTGGGACAGGGCATATGGCTACACCTTC
v_gene: TRBV5-1; d_gene: TRBD1; j_gene: TRBJ2-7; abundance: once; CDR3aa: CASSWGQGAYEQYF; CDR3nt: TGCGCCAGCAGCTGGGGACAGGGGGCCTACGAGCAGTACTTC
v_gene: TRBV18; d_gene: TRBD1; j_gene: TRBJ2-5; abundance: .; CDR3aa: CASSPRTGGTQETQYF; CDR3nt: TGTGCCAGCTCACCCCGGACAGGGGGAACCCAAGAGACCCAGTACTTC
v_gene: TRBV19; d_gene: .; j_gene: TRBJ2-7; abundance: .; CDR3aa: CASSLPNPTYEQYF; CDR3nt: TGTGCCAGTAGTTTGCCTAACCCTACCTACGAGCAGTACTTC
v_gene: TRBV6-6; d_gene: .; j_gene: TRBJ2-7; abundance: .; CDR3aa: CASSYSMGGGEQYF; CDR3nt: TGTGCCAGCAGTTACTCAATGGGCGGAGGCGAGCAGTACTTC
v_gene: TRBV30; d_gene: .; j_gene: TRBJ2-3; abundance: .; CDR3aa: CAWGEGTDTQYF; CDR3nt: TGTGCCTGGGGCGAGGGAACAGATACGCAGTATTTT
v_gene: TRBV4-3; d_gene: .; j_gene: TRBJ1-1; abundance: once; CDR3aa: CASSFQTANTEAFF; CDR3nt: TGCGCCAGCAGCTTTCAGACAGCCAACACTGAAGCTTTCTTT
v_gene: TRBV4-2; d_gene: .; j_gene: TRBJ1-1; abundance: .; CDR3aa: CASSQDRLGPEAFF; CDR3nt: TGTGCCAGCAGCCAAGATCGGCTGGGGCCTGAAGCTTTCTTT
v_gene: TRBV4-1; d_gene: .; j_gene: TRBJ2-3; abundance: once; CDR3aa: CASSLVTSQVQYF; CDR3nt: TGCGCCAGCAGCTTAGTGACTTCGCAAGTGCAGTATTTT
v_gene: TRBV19; d_gene: TRBD2; j_gene: TRBJ2-3; abundance: .; CDR3aa: CASSLSTSGYTDTQYF; CDR3nt: TGTGCCAGTAGTCTCTCGACTAGCGGATACACAGATACGCAGTATTTT
v_gene: TRBV29-1; d_gene: TRBD1; j_gene: TRBJ2-7; abundance: .; CDR3aa: CSVEDPDRRQGYEQYF; CDR3nt: TGCAGCGTTGAAGATCCCGATAGGAGACAGGGCTACGAGCAGTACTTC
v_gene: TRBV21-1; d_gene: .; j_gene: TRBJ2-2; abundance: .; CDR3aa: CARTGLAPNTGELFF; CDR3nt: TGTGCCAGAACGGGACTAGCGCCGAACACCGGGGAGCTGTTTTTT
v_gene: TRBV6-4; d_gene: TRBD2; j_gene: TRBJ2-1; abundance: .; CDR3aa: CASSDGAGGPWNEQFF; CDR3nt: TGTGCCAGCAGTGACGGGGCGGGAGGGCCGTGGAATGAGCAGTTCTTC
v_gene: TRBV25-1; d_gene: TRBD2; j_gene: TRBJ2-5; abundance: .; CDR3aa: CASSELHNSGIRETQYF; CDR3nt: TGTGCCAGCAGTGAATTGCACAATAGCGGGATTAGAGAGACCCAGTACTTC
v_gene: TRBV5-4; d_gene: TRBD1; j_gene: TRBJ2-3; abundance: .; CDR3aa: CASSLDSGGTDTQYF; CDR3nt: TGTGCCAGCAGCTTGGATTCAGGGGGAACAGATACGCAGTATTTT
v_gene: TRBV27; d_gene: .; j_gene: TRBJ1-5; abundance: .; CDR3aa: CASSLGGRGQPQHF; CDR3nt: TGTGCCAGCAGTTTGGGAGGGAGGGGTCAGCCCCAGCATTTT
v_gene: TRBV9; d_gene: TRBD1; j_gene: TRBJ1-1; abundance: few; CDR3aa: CASSPRQGYAEAFF; CDR3nt: TGTGCCAGCAGCCCCCGACAGGGCTACGCTGAAGCTTTCTTT
v_gene: TRBV19; d_gene: TRBD2; j_gene: TRBJ2-1; abundance: .; CDR3aa: CASSIVAGAYNEQFF; CDR3nt: TGTGCCAGTAGTATAGTAGCGGGGGCCTACAATGAGCAGTTCTTC
v_gene: TRBV5-8; d_gene: .; j_gene: TRBJ2-6; abundance: .; CDR3aa: CASRQGAGANVLTF; CDR3nt: TGTGCCAGCAGACAGGGTGCTGGGGCCAACGTCCTGACTTTC
v_gene: TRBV28; d_gene: .; j_gene: TRBJ1-5; abundance: once; CDR3aa: CASRRGTYSNQPQHF; CDR3nt: TGTGCCAGCAGGCGTGGGACTTATAGCAATCAGCCCCAGCATTTT
v_gene: TRBV25-1; d_gene: TRBD2; j_gene: TRBJ2-3; abundance: .; CDR3aa: CASSATSAISTDTQYF; CDR3nt: TGTGCCAGCAGTGCTACTAGCGCGATCAGCACAGATACGCAGTATTTT
v_gene: TRBV6-5; d_gene: TRBD1; j_gene: TRBJ2-1; abundance: .; CDR3aa: CASRTGSYNEQFF; CDR3nt: TGTGCCAGCAGGACAGGGTCCTACAATGAGCAGTTCTTC
v_gene: TRBV7-3; d_gene: .; j_gene: TRBJ2-3; abundance: .; CDR3aa: CASSLLGSTDTQYF; CDR3nt: TGTGCCAGCAGCTTGCTCGGGAGCACAGATACGCAGTATTTT
v_gene: TRBV4-2; d_gene: TRBD2; j_gene: TRBJ2-7; abundance: .; CDR3aa: CASSQDSGSFYEQYF; CDR3nt: TGTGCCAGCAGCCAAGATAGCGGGAGTTTTTACGAGCAGTACTTC
v_gene: TRBV18; d_gene: TRBD2; j_gene: TRBJ2-7; abundance: .; CDR3aa: CASSASGALYEQYF; CDR3nt: TGTGCCAGCTCTGCTAGCGGGGCCCTCTACGAGCAGTACTTC
v_gene: TRBV7-2; d_gene: .; j_gene: TRBJ2-7; abundance: once; CDR3aa: CASSLVGGREQYF; CDR3nt: TGTGCCAGCAGCTTAGTTGGGGGCCGCGAGCAGTACTTC
v_gene: TRBV6-6; d_gene: TRBD2; j_gene: TRBJ2-1; abundance: .; CDR3aa: CASSYGLAGEENEQFF; CDR3nt: TGTGCCAGCAGTTACGGGCTAGCGGGAGAGGAAAATGAGCAGTTCTTC
v_gene: TRBV5-5; d_gene: .; j_gene: TRBJ2-1; abundance: .; CDR3aa: CASSLEGANEQFF; CDR3nt: TGTGCCAGCAGCTTGGAAGGGGCCAATGAGCAGTTCTTC
v_gene: TRBV19; d_gene: TRBD2; j_gene: TRBJ2-7; abundance: .; CDR3aa: CASSSGLAHYEQYF; CDR3nt: TGTGCCAGTAGTTCGGGACTAGCCCACTACGAGCAGTACTTC
v_gene: TRBV6-4; d_gene: TRBD1; j_gene: TRBJ2-2; abundance: .; CDR3aa: CASSGTGSTGELFF; CDR3nt: TGTGCCAGCAGTGGGACAGGGAGCACCGGGGAGCTGTTTTTT
v_gene: TRBV29-1; d_gene: TRBD2; j_gene: TRBJ2-7; abundance: .; CDR3aa: CSVVLAGAPYEQYF; CDR3nt: TGCAGCGTTGTCCTAGCGGGAGCCCCCTACGAGCAGTACTTC
v_gene: TRBV9; d_gene: .; j_gene: TRBJ2-2; abundance: .; CDR3aa: CASSVGHNTGELFF; CDR3nt: TGTGCCAGCAGCGTAGGACACAATACCGGGGAGCTGTTTTTT
v_gene: TRBV25-1; d_gene: .; j_gene: TRBJ1-1; abundance: .; CDR3aa: CASSDTGNRAEAFF; CDR3nt: TGTGCCAGCAGTGATACCGGGAACAGAGCGGAAGCTTTCTTT